Described below is a single T cell receptor (beta chain) sequence and its context. No antigen is known for it. It was through 5'RACE template switching that TCR cDNA was made, with a universal primer site and UMIs added. One entry per CDR3 protein results from TCRdb running MiXCR on the 5' RACE reads. Here the sample spans 85,000 to 100,000 distinct CDR3 sequences, approximately 5.5% being singletons. This record belongs to a study of T cells after yellow fever vaccination. Study at large: Preparation used SMART-Seq v4 Ultra Low Input for the low-cell-number fractions. Overall study findings and caveats: Some clonotypes were seen in both the CD4 and the CD8 compartments. These made up a small share and likely arose from convergent recombination. Most clones from primary vaccination were detected again post-booster (approximately 97% CD4, roughly 90% CD8).

Germline lookup yields CDR1 MNHEY and CDR2 SVGAGI. Trimming removed 5 bases at V and 9 bases at J, with 11 bases between. There are 13 residues in the CDR3. The sequencing here drew on CD8+ T cells sorted from PBMCs, taken 10 days after the yellow fever booster vaccination. The clonotype originates from a young man who received the YFV17D yellow fever vaccine. This chain links TRBV6-5 with TRBJ1-6; D not resolved. The chain's CDR3 is CASSPSSGSPLHF. The CDR3 coding sequence is TGTGCCAGCAGTCCGTCATCAGGTTCACCCCTCCACTTT.